The clone carrying this T cell receptor beta chain has a count of ten or more. Its antigen is undetermined. Among the patients, none had received any treatment before thyroid surgery. In the original processing: Clinicopathological groups differed in CDR3, with these differences serving to build a distant-metastasis classifier for papillary thyroid cancer. TCRdb re-called the PCR reads via MiXCR. The V and J calls were determined by TCRdb, not by the authors. Of just under 60,000 clones in the sample, roughly 16% were seen once. Germline loops: CDR1 LGHNA, CDR2 YNFKEQ. The CDR3 length is 16 residues. Trimming cost V 0 bases and J 0 bases, with 8 bases left between them. The entry originates in a study of metastatic and nonmetastatic thyroid tumors. Background on the study: For malignant and benign thyroid patients, tumor or nodule tissue and blood were the sources whose repertoires were compared. Study-wide points: Relative to benign nodules, malignant thyroid tumors were reportedly characterized by significantly elevated TCR beta diversity in blood and tumor.

This receptor was obtained from a male donor with papillary thyroid cancer or a benign thyroid nodule (not recorded which). Some clones in this sample may be carry-over from other donors' samples. The sequenced material came from blood. This sequence joins TRBV4-2 and TRBJ2-2; D uncertain. This chain's CDR3 is CASSQEDRANTGELFF. The CDR3 bases are TGTGCCAGCAGCCAAGAAGACCGGGCGAACACCGGGGAGCTGTTTTTT.